The TCR beta chain under discussion was sequenced for a study of cytomegalovirus exposure and HLA in healthy donors. Study-wide results and limits: In an earlier analysis, in fewer than 700 donors, most V segments appeared productive either ~87% or ~30% of the time. Trimming of TCR beta V- and J-genes showed a link, identified in a later analysis, to a missense DCLRE1C variant. The study had only CMV serostatus as immune exposure information. The study designated around 150 TCR beta chains cytomegalovirus-associated.

Researchers ran the PCR with 60 Vbeta and 13 Jbeta primers. The assay was immunoSEQ multiplex PCR, and TCRdb's table has in-frame clones only and misses some. The table lists 90,000 to 130,000 clones, roughly two thirds of them singletons. The ends lost 2 bases at V and 3 bases at J; junction bases unmatched: 6. CDR3 length: 15 amino acids. In germline, CDR1 is MNHNY, CDR2 SVGAGI (reference sequence). Note on this clone: What it binds is not known.

Sequences were obtained from PBMCs. This clonotype was obtained from a woman in her twenties or thirties in good health and CMV-seronegative. The chain uses TRBV6-6 and TRBJ2-7; 8 bases match TRBD1. The CDR3 is CASSYVQGALYEQYF. The CDR3 nucleotides read TGTGCCAGCAGTTACGTCCAGGGGGCTCTCTACGAGCAGTACTTC.